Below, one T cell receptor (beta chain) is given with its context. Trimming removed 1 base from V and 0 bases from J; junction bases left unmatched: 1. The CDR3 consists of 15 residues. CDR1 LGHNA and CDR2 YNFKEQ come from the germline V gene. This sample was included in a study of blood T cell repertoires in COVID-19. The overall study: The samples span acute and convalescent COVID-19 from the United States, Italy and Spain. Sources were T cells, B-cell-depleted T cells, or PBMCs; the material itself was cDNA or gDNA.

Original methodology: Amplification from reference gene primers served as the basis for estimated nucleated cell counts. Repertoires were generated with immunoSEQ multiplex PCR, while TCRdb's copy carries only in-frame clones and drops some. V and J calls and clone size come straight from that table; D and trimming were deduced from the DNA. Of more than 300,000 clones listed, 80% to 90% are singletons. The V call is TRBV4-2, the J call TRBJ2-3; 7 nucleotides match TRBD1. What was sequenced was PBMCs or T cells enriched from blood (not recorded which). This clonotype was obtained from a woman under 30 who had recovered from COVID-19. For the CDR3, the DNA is TGTGCCAGCAGCCAAGGGGACAGCAGCACAGATACGCAGTATTTT. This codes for CASSQGDSSTDTQYF.